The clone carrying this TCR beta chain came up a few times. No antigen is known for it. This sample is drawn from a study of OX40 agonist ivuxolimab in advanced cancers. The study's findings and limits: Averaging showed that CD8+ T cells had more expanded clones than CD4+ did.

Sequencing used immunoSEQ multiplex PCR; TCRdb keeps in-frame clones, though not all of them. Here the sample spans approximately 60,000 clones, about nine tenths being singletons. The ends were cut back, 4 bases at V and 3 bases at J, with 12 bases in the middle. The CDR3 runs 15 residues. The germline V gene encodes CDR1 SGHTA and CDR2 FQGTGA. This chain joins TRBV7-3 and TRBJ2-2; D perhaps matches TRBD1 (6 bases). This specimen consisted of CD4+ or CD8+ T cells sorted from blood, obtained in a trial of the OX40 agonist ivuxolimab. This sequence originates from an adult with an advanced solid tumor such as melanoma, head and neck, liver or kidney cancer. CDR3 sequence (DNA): TGTGCCAGCAGCTGGAGTAACAGGGACACCGGGGAGCTGTTTTTT. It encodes CASSWSNRDTGELFF.